These T cell receptor beta chains were read from a single sample in a study of T cell repertoires in cytomegalovirus infection. TCRdb analysed the reads with MiXCR anew, one entry per CDR3 protein. The data contain around 740,000 distinct CDR3 sequences, 35% to 45% of them singletons. Specimen: PBMCs. Receptor source: a human donor in good health (CMV status not recorded). Some clones in this sample may be carry-over from other donors' samples. CDR3s include the opening cysteine and the closing phenylalanine or tryptophan. The D gene is left open where the match is weak. Size tells how often a clone was seen (once, few, many) or the class of an expanded clone, and some rows leave it out.

v_gene	d_gene	j_gene	abundance	CDR3nt	CDR3aa
TRBV6-2/TRBV6-3	TRBD1	TRBJ2-7	few	TGTGCCAGCAGTTACTTTACAGGGGTGAACGAGCAGTACTTC	CASSYFTGVNEQYF
TRBV27	TRBD1	TRBJ1-5	few	TGTGCCAGCAGTCCGACGACAGGGCCTAATCAGCCCCAGCATTTT	CASSPTTGPNQPQHF
TRBV3-1	-	TRBJ2-5	few	TGTGCCAGCAGCCAACCGGGAATGAACAAAGAGACCCAGTACTTC	CASSQPGMNKETQYF
TRBV29-1	-	TRBJ2-5	-	TGCAGCGTTGAAGTTGGAGACACCCAGTACTTC	CSVEVGDTQYF
TRBV6-6	-	TRBJ1-4	-	TGTGCCAGCAGTTACTCGCCAGGGATGAGAGAAAAACTGTTTTTT	CASSYSPGMREKLFF
TRBV11-2	-	TRBJ1-1	-	TGTGCCAGCAGCTTAGATCACATCATGAACACTGAAGCTTTCTTT	CASSLDHIMNTEAFF
TRBV5-1	-	TRBJ1-4	-	TGCGCCAGCAGCTTGGCCGGGCAGGGAACTAATGAAAAACTGTTTTTT	CASSLAGQGTNEKLFF
TRBV6-5	TRBD1	TRBJ1-6	once	TGTGCCAGCAGTTACGGGGACAGGGGGCGCGGGTCACCCCTCCACTTT	CASSYGDRGRGSPLHF
TRBV12-3/TRBV12-4	-	TRBJ2-5	many	TGTGCCAGCAGACGCGGGACAGAGGAGACCCAGTACTTC	CASRRGTEETQYF
TRBV3-1	-	TRBJ1-3	once	TGTGCCAGCAGCCAAGGTAGGGCAGGCCGCCGCTCTGGAAACACCATATATTTT	CASSQGRAGRRSGNTIYF
TRBV20-1	TRBD1	TRBJ1-4	-	TGCAGTGCTAGAGATCAAGGGGGCTGGAGTGAAAAACTGTTTTTT	CSARDQGGWSEKLFF
TRBV7-2	TRBD1	TRBJ2-5	many	TGTGCCAGCAGCCTCACACCCACGACAGGGAAGACCCAGTACTTC	CASSLTPTTGKTQYF
TRBV12-3/TRBV12-4	-	TRBJ1-4	-	TGTGCCAGCAGTTTAGCGCGGGGCCTTAATGAAAAACTGTTTTTT	CASSLARGLNEKLFF
TRBV27	-	TRBJ1-1	few	TGTGCCAGCAATAATGGAGGCCCGAACACTGAAGCTTTCTTT	CASNNGGPNTEAFF
TRBV12-3/TRBV12-4	-	TRBJ1-1	few	TGTGCCAGCAGTTTAAGGACGTCAACACGGGAAGCTTTCTTT	CASSLRTSTREAFF
TRBV28	-	TRBJ2-3	-	TGTGCCAGCAGTTTAATCACAGTGGGAACAGATACGCAGTATTTT	CASSLITVGTDTQYF
TRBV11-2	-	TRBJ1-1	few	TGTGCCAGCATGTACCCCGGGGGGACTGAAGCTTTCTTT	CASMYPGGTEAFF
TRBV6-6	-	TRBJ2-7	-	TGTGCCAGCAGTTACGGGCAGGGACCCACCTACGAGCAGTACTTC	CASSYGQGPTYEQYF
TRBV12-3/TRBV12-4	-	TRBJ2-2	few	TGTGCCAGCACACGTCCGGGGGGCTCTACGGGGGAGCTGTTTTTT	CASTRPGGSTGELFF
TRBV20-1	-	TRBJ1-5	-	TGCAGTGCTACTCACCAGGATCAGCCCCAGCATTTT	CSATHQDQPQHF
TRBV20-1	TRBD1	TRBJ1-2	-	TGCAGTGCTACCTTAGACAGGGTAGCTGGCTACACCTTC	CSATLDRVAGYTF
TRBV7-2	-	TRBJ1-2	-	TGTGCCAGCAGCTCGGGACTGGAATATGGCTACACCTTC	CASSSGLEYGYTF
TRBV6-6	TRBD1	TRBJ2-7	few	TGTGCCAGCAGTTACTCCGGGACAGGGGACCCCTACGAGCAGTACTTC	CASSYSGTGDPYEQYF
TRBV28	-	TRBJ2-6	-	TGTGCCAGCAGTTTAGACGTCAGGGTGTCTGGGGCCAACGTCCTGACTTTC	CASSLDVRVSGANVLTF
TRBV20-1	TRBD1	TRBJ1-2	-	TGCAGTGGTGCCAGGACAGGAGCCCTCTATGGCTACACCTTC	CSGARTGALYGYTF
TRBV12-5	-	TRBJ2-1	-	TGTGCTAGTGGTTTTGGGCAGGCAACCTACAATGAGCAGTTCTTC	CASGFGQATYNEQFF
TRBV7-2	TRBD2	TRBJ2-4	few	TGTGCCAGCAGCTCGGGACTAGCGGGAGGGGTCAAAAACATTCAGTACTTC	CASSSGLAGGVKNIQYF
TRBV5-1	-	TRBJ2-3	few	TGCGCCAGCAGCTTGGGACAGCCGACAGATACGCAGTATTTT	CASSLGQPTDTQYF
TRBV28	-	TRBJ2-3	few	TGTGCCAGCAGCCAGGGGCGGGGTACGCAGTATTTT	CASSQGRGTQYF
TRBV7-9	TRBD2	TRBJ2-2	-	TGTGCCAGCAGCTTAGACGGGAGGAGGATCACCGGGGAGCTGTTTTTT	CASSLDGRRITGELFF
TRBV12-3/TRBV12-4	-	TRBJ1-1	-	TGTGCCAGCATGCCAAATCTGGTGACTGAAGCTTTCTTT	CASMPNLVTEAFF
TRBV4-1	TRBD1	TRBJ2-3	few	TGCGCCAGCAGCCAAGAAAGGGGGCTGGGCACAGATACGCAGTATTTT	CASSQERGLGTDTQYF
TRBV28	-	TRBJ1-4	few	TGTGCCAGCAGCCCCGCGGGTGCGCCTTCATATGAAAAACTGTTTTTT	CASSPAGAPSYEKLFF
TRBV20-1	TRBD1	TRBJ2-7	few	TGCAGTGCTAGAGGGACAGGGAACTTCTACGAGCAGTACTTC	CSARGTGNFYEQYF
TRBV28	-	TRBJ1-1	few	TGTGCCAGCAGTTTAGGCAGGGTCCCTGAAGCTTTCTTT	CASSLGRVPEAFF
TRBV12-3/TRBV12-4	TRBD2	TRBJ2-7	-	TGTGCCAGCAGGAAGCGGGAGCTCGGCGATCAGTACTTC	CASRKRELGDQYF
TRBV24-1	-	TRBJ1-5	-	TGTGACACCAGTGATTTGTCGGGAGGGCCCCAGAATTTT	CDTSDLSGGPQNF
TRBV7-8	TRBD1	TRBJ1-5	many	TGTGCCAGCAGCCCGAGGGCTGACAGGGCGGCCAATCAGCCCCAGCATTTT	CASSPRADRAANQPQHF
TRBV7-2	-	TRBJ1-1	many	TGTGCCAGCAGCCGGGGGGGGGTACAACGAAACACTGAAGCTTTCTTT	CASSRGGVQRNTEAFF
TRBV20-1	TRBD2	TRBJ2-7	-	TGCAGTGCTAGAGGGGAGGGAGCGGGAGTAATCCACGAGCAGTACTTC	CSARGEGAGVIHEQYF
TRBV19	-	TRBJ2-7	-	TGTGCCGCAGGCCCGGGATCGGGCGAGCAGTACTTC	CAAGPGSGEQYF
TRBV29-1	TRBD1	TRBJ1-1	once	TGCAGCTCTAAGACAGGGGTAACTGAAGCTTTCTTT	CSSKTGVTEAFF
TRBV2	-	TRBJ2-2	-	TGTGCCTCCAAATTAGGGGCTGGCGGGGAGCTGTTTTTT	CASKLGAGGELFF
TRBV7-2	-	TRBJ2-3	many	TGTGCCAGCAACCGAGGAGAGAGAGATACGCAGTATTTT	CASNRGERDTQYF
TRBV18	-	TRBJ2-3	-	TGTGCCAGCGCACCAGGAGATACGCAGTATTTT	CASAPGDTQYF
TRBV20-1	-	TRBJ1-5	-	TGCAGTGCTCCCCCGCTTGGGGGGATTAATCAGCCCCAGCATTTT	CSAPPLGGINQPQHF
TRBV28	TRBD2	TRBJ2-7	few	TGTGCCAGCAGTCTAGCGGGAGGGATCTACGAGCAGTACTTC	CASSLAGGIYEQYF
TRBV20-1	-	TRBJ2-4	few	TGCAGTAGGGGGGGGTCGGCCAAAAACATTCAGTACTTC	CSRGGSAKNIQYF
TRBV28	-	TRBJ2-2	-	TGTGCCAGCAGTTCCTTGGAAGGCAGCGGGCCGAACACCGGGGAGCTGTTTTTT	CASSSLEGSGPNTGELFF
TRBV28	-	TRBJ2-5	many	TGTGCCAGCAGTCCCCTCGAAGAGACCCAGTACTTC	CASSPLEETQYF
TRBV2	-	TRBJ2-2	few	TGTGCCAGCATTAGGGAAGCGACCGGGGAGCTGTTTTTT	CASIREATGELFF
TRBV14	-	TRBJ1-2	-	TGTGCCAGCATCCAATACACCGGGAAGAACTATGGCTACACCTTC	CASIQYTGKNYGYTF
TRBV20-1	-	TRBJ1-1	few	TGCAGTGCTAGCCCCTCCGCCGGGACACCCCCGATGAACACTGAAGCTTTCTTT	CSASPSAGTPPMNTEAFF
TRBV5-5	-	TRBJ1-1	-	TGTGCCAGCATTCCCGCAAAGGCCACTGAAGCTTTCTTT	CASIPAKATEAFF
TRBV19	TRBD1	TRBJ2-2	-	TGTGCCAGTACCCTTAGACAGGGAATCGGATCCGGGGAGCTGTTTTTT	CASTLRQGIGSGELFF
TRBV3-1	-	TRBJ2-2	-	TGTGCCAGCAGCCAGAGGGGGGGCCGAGGGAACACCGGGGAGCTGTTTTTT	CASSQRGGRGNTGELFF
TRBV3-1	TRBD1	TRBJ1-1	-	TGTGCCAGCACTCCTACACAGGGGAAAACTGAAGCTTTCTTT	CASTPTQGKTEAFF